Listed here are 5 T cell receptor beta chains from one sample, sequenced in a study of cytotoxic CD8 clonotypes in ibrutinib-treated CLL (dated by TCRdb to about 2021). The library was made by the immunoSEQ multiplex PCR assay. TCRdb carries this immuneACCESS record with in-frame sequences only. Its versions omit some clonotypes, under half of them owing to an unresolved V gene in the studies checked, with the rest unexplained. In all, the sample holds about 160,000 clones, and 70% to 85% of those were seen once. The top ten hold 4.6% of the sample. The meaning of the sample's time point label: 20 to 30 months on ibrutinib. This sample comprised PBMCs, obtained after 24 months of ibrutinib treatment. Every receptor here comes from a human donor with chronic lymphocytic leukemia.

The chain employs TRBV21-1 and TRBJ1-6. TRBV21-1 corresponds to a pseudogene. This CDR3 comprises 9 residues. CDR3 bases: TGTGCCCGAAATGGCAAGGTGGGGTTT. Translating gives CARNGKVGF.

V gene TRBV28 combines with J gene TRBJ1-4, with 7 bases fitting TRBD1. J lost 8 bases, V lost 10 bases, and 10 bases had no gene match. CDR3 length equals 13 residues. Germline V lookup: CDR1 MDHEN, CDR2 SYDVKM. The CDR3 sequence: CATTARGQEKLFF. CDR3 nucleotides: TGTGCCACCACGGCGAGGGGGCAGGAAAAACTGTTTTTT. The whole variable domain, remainder taken from reference TRBV28 and TRBJ1-4, is DVKVTQSSRYLVKRTGEKVFLECVQDMDHENMFWYRQDPGLGLRLIYFSYDVKMKEKGDIPEGYSVSREKKERFSLILESASTNQTSMYLCATTARGQEKLFFGSGTQLSVL.

This sequence joins TRBV5-1 and TRBJ2-3, with D possibly matching TRBD1 (5 bases). V lost 4 bases, J lost 0 bases, and 12 bases lay in between. The CDR3 has 15 residues. Germline V gene sequence: CDR1 SGHRS, CDR2 YFSETQ. For the CDR3, the DNA is TGCGCCAGCAGCCTAGACAGAATTAGCACAGATACGCAGTATTTT. Protein: CASSLDRISTDTQYF.

The chain joins TRBV6-5 to TRBJ1-3; D not certain. This CDR3 is built from 12 residues. Germline V gene lookup returns CDR1 MNHEY and CDR2 SVGAGI. V was cut by 6 bases and J by 5 bases, with 8 bases left in between. The chain's CDR3 is CASSGPRNTIYF. The CDR3 DNA is TGTGCCAGCAGCGGACCCAGAAACACCATATATTTT.

This chain links TRBV2 with TRBJ1-5; D is uncertain. The CDR3 sequence is 15 residues long. V dropped 4 bases and J dropped 0 bases, with 10 bases sitting between them. Germline V CDR1 and CDR2: SNHLY, FYNNEI. The CDR3 DNA reads as TGTGCCAGCAGTGGCCGAGAAAATAGCAATCAGCCCCAGCATTTT. It encodes CASSGRENSNQPQHF. Full variable domain (rest looked up from reference TRBV2 and TRBJ1-5): EPEVTQTPSHQVTQMGQEVILRCVPISNHLYFYWYRQILGQKVEFLVSFYNNEISEKSEIFDDQFSVERPDGSNFTLKIRSTKLEDSAMYFCASSGRENSNQPQHFGDGTRLSIL.